This T cell receptor beta chain was sequenced in a study of cytomegalovirus exposure and HLA in healthy donors. The CDR3 length is 15 residues. In germline, CDR1 is SGHTA, CDR2 FQGTGA. Losses at the gene ends were 5 bases for V and 3 bases for J; bases not matched to a gene: 3. Concerning this clone: Its antigen is unidentified.

Whole-study results and caveats: Most subjects' HLA-A and HLA-B alleles were reportedly predicted from TCR beta sequences. A later analysis linked a missense DCLRE1C variant to TCR beta V- and J-gene trimming. It was likely that a cluster of highly shared sequence variants was a sequencing artifact.

Amplification used 60 Vbeta primers and 13 Jbeta primers. Profiling relied on immunoSEQ multiplex PCR, and the TCRdb table lists in-frame clones only, not all of them. The sample includes approximately 150,000 clones, 64% of them seen just once. The material sequenced was PBMCs. This receptor was obtained from a woman between 25 and 40 years old in good health and CMV-seropositive. This chain links TRBV7-3 with TRBJ2-2; 10 bases agree with TRBD1. CDR3 sequence reads: CASSATGGDTGELFF. CDR3 in DNA: TGTGCCAGCAGCGCGACAGGGGGCGACACCGGGGAGCTGTTTTTT.